The 3 T cell receptor beta chains given below trace back to one sample, sequenced in a study of cytomegalovirus exposure and HLA in healthy donors. With 60 Vbeta and 13 Jbeta primers, the PCR was carried out. TCRdb's copy holds only in-frame clones and misses some; the assay was immunoSEQ multiplex PCR. Here the sample spans 160,000 or so clones, approximately 80% being singletons. The sequenced sample was PBMCs. These TCRs come from a man aged 25 to 40 in good health and CMV-seropositive.

Here the CDR3 DNA reads TGTGCCAGCAGAACGGACAGGGTGCTATCCTACGAGCAGTACTTC. Translating gives CASRTDRVLSYEQYF. This sequence joins TRBV6-5 and TRBJ2-5; 8 nucleotides align to TRBD1. Judging by the DNA end, TRBJ2-7 fits better; the J call may be wrong. The CDR3 is 15 amino acids. Germline V gene data show CDR1 as MNHEY and CDR2 as SVGAGI.

The sample holds a few counts of this clone. J is TRBJ1-3 and V is TRBV5-6; 7 nucleotides agree with TRBD1. The V gene's germline CDR1 is SGHDT and CDR2 YYEEEE. This CDR3 is built from 15 residues. Trimming removed 4 bases from V and 2 bases from J; junction bases left unmatched: 6. The CDR3 loop reads CASSVDRAPGNTIYF. In nucleotides, the CDR3 is TGTGCCAGCAGCGTAGACAGGGCCCCTGGAAACACCATATATTTT.

V and J are TRBV5-1 and TRBJ2-2, with TRBD1 matching 7 bases. The CDR3 has 15 amino acids. V was pared by 3 bases and J by 0 bases, with 2 bases of the junction left unmatched. Germline CDR1 reads SGHRS; CDR2 reads YFSETQ. CDR3 DNA sequence: TGCGCCAGCAGCTCCAGGGGGTCGAACACCGGGGAGCTGTTTTTT. Its translation is CASSSRGSNTGELFF.